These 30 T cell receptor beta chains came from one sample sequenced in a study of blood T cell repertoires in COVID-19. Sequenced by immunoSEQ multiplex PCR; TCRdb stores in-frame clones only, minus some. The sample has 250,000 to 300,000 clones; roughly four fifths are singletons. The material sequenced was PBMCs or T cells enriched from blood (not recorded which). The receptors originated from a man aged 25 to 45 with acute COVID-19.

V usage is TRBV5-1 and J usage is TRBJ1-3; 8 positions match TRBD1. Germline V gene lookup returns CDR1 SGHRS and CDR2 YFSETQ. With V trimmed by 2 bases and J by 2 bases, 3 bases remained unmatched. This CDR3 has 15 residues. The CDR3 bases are TGCGCCAGCAGCTTAGACAGGGGAACTGGAAACACCATATATTTT. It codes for CASSLDRGTGNTIYF.

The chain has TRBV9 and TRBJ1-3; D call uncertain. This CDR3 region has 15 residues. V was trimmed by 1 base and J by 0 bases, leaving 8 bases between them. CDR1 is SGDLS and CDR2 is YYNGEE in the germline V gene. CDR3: CASSVLQDSGNTIYF. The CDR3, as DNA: TGTGCCAGCAGCGTACTGCAGGACTCTGGAAACACCATATATTTT.

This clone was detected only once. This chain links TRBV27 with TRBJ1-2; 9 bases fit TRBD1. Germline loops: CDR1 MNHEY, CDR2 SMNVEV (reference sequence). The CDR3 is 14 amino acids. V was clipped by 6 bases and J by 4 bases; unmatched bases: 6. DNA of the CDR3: TGTGCCAGCAGGGGACAGGGTTTATCCTATGGCTACACCTTC. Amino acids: CASRGQGLSYGYTF.

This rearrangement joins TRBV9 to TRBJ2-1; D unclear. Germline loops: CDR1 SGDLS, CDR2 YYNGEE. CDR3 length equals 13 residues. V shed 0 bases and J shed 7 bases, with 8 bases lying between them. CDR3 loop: CASSVDLMNEQFF. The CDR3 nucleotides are TGTGCCAGCAGCGTAGATCTTATGAATGAGCAGTTCTTC.

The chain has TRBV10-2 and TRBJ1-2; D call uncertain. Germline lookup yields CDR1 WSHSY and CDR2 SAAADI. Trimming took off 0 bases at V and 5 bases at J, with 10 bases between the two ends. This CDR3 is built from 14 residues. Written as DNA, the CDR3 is TGCGCCAGCAGTGAGTCTATGTCGGGGTATGGCTACACCTTC. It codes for CASSESMSGYGYTF.

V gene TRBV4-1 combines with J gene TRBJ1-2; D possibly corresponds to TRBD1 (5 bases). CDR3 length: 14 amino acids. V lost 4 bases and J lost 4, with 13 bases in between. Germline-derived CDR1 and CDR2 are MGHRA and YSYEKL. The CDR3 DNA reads TGCGCCAGCAGCCTCCTTAGGGGAACCTATGGCTACACCTTC. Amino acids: CASSLLRGTYGYTF.

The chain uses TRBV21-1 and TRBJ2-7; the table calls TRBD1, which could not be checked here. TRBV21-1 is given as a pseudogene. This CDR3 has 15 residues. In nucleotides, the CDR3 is TGTGCCAGCAGCAAAGCAGGACAGCCTAACTACGAGCAGTACGTC. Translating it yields CASSKAGQPNYEQYV.

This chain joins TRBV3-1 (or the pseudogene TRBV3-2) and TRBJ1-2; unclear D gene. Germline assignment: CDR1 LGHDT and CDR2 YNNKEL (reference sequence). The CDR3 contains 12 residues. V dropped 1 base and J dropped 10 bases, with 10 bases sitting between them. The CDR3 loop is CASSQVYSNYTF. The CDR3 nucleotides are TGTGCCAGCAGCCAAGTTTACTCCAACTACACCTTC.

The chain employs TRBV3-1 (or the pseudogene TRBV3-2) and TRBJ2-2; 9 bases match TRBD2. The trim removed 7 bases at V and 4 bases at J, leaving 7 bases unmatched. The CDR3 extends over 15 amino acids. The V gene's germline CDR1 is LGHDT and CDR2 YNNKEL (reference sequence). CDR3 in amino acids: CASKAGGLITGELFF. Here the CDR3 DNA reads TGTGCCAGCAAAGCGGGAGGACTAATCACCGGGGAGCTGTTTTTT.

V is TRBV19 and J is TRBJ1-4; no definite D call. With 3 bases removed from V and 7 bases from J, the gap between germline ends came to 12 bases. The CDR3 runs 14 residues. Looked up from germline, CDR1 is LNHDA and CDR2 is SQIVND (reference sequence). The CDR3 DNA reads TGTGCCAGTAGTATTAAGAGGGAGAGTGAAAAACTGTTTTTT. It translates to CASSIKRESEKLFF.

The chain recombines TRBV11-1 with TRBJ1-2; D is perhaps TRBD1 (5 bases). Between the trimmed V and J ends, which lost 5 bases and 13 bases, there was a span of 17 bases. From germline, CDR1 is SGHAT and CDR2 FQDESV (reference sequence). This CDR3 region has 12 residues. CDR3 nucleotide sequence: TGTGCCAGCAGCCGGACGGGACTCGGGAGCACCTTC. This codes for CASSRTGLGSTF.

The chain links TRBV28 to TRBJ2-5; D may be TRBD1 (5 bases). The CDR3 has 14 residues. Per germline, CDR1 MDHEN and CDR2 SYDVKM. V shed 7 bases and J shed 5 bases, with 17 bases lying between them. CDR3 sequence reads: CASTSYRPSETQYF. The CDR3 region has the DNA TGTGCCAGCACTTCGTACAGGCCCTCGGAGACCCAGTACTTC.

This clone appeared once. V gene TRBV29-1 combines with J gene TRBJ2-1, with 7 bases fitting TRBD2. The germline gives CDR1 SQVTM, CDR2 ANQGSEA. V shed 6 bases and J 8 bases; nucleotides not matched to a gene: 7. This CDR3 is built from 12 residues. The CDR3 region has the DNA TGCAGCGTGGGGAGGGGAGGCGATGAGCAGTTCTTC. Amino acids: CSVGRGGDEQFF.

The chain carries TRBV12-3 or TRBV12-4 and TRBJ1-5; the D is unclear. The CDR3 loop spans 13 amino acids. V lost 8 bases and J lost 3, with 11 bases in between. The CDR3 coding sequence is TGTGCCAGCTCCTCCCAGGACAATCAGCCCCAGCATTTT. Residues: CASSSQDNQPQHF.

CDR3 region: CASSIRQGSEAFF. CDR3 sequence (DNA): TGTGCCAGCAGTATCCGACAGGGCTCTGAAGCTTTCTTT. The gene calls are TRBV6-4 and TRBJ1-1, with 7 bases fitting TRBD1. Trimming at V came to 5 bases and at J to 6 bases, leaving 6 bases not matched to a gene. The CDR3 covers 13 residues. CDR1 and CDR2 (germline): MRHNA, SNTAGT.

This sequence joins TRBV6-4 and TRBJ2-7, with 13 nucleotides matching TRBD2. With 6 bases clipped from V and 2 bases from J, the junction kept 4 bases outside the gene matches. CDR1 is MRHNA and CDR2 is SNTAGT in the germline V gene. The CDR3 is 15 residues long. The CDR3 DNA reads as TGTGCCAGCAGGAGGACTAGCGGGGGCCCCTACGAGCAGTACGTC. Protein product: CASRRTSGGPYEQYV.

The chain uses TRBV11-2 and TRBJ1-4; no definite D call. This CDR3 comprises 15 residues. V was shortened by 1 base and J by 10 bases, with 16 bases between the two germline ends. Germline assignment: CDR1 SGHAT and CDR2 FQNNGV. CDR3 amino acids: CASSLGGGGVGKLFF. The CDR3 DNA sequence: TGTGCCAGCAGCTTAGGAGGCGGCGGGGTAGGAAAACTGTTTTTT.

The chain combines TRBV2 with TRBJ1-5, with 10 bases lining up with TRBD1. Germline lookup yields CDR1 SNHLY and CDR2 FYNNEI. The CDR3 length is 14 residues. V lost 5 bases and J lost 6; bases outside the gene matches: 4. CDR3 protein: CASSSDRGRQPQHF. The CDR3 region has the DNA TGTGCCAGCAGTTCAGACAGGGGGCGTCAGCCCCAGCATTTT. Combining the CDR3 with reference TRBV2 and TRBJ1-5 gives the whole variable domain EPEVTQTPSHQVTQMGQEVILRCVPISNHLYFYWYRQILGQKVEFLVSFYNNEISEKSEIFDDQFSVERPDGSNFTLKIRSTKLEDSAMYFCASSSDRGRQPQHFGDGTRLSIL.

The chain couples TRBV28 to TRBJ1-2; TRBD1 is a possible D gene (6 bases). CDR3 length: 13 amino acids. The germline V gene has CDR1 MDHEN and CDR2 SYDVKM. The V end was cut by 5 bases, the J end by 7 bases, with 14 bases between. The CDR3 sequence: CASSPQGWSGYTF. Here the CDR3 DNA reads TGTGCCAGCAGTCCACAGGGTTGGAGTGGCTACACCTTC.

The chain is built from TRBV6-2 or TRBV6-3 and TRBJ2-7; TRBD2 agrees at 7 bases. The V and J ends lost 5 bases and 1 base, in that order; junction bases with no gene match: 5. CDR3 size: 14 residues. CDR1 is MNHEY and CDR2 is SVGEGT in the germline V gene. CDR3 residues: CASSVSSGSYEQYV. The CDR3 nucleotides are TGTGCCAGCAGTGTCTCTAGCGGTTCCTACGAGCAGTACGTC.

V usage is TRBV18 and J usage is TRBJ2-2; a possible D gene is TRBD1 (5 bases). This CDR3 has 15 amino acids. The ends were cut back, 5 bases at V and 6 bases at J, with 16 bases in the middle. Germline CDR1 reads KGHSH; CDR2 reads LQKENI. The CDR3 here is CASSYRRVDSGELFF. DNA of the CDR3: TGTGCCAGCTCATATCGCAGGGTGGATTCCGGGGAGCTGTTTTTT.

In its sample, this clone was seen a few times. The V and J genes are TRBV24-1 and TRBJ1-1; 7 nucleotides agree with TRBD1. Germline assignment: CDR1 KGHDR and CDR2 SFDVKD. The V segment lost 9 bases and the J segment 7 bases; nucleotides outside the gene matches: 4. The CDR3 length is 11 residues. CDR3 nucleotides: TGTGCCACCCCGGGACAGCTTGAAGCTTTCTTT. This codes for CATPGQLEAFF.

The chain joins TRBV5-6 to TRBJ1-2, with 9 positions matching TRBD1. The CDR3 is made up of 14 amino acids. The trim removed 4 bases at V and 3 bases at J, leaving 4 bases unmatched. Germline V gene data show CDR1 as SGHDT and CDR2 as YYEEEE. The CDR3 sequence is CASSPGQGYYGYTF. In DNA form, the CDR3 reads TGTGCCAGCAGCCCGGGACAGGGTTACTATGGCTACACCTTC.

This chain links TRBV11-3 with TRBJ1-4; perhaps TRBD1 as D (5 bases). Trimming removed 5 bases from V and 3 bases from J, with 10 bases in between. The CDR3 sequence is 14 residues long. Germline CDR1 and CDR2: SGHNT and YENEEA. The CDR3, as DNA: TGTGCCAGCAGCATCGGGGGTGCTAATGAAAAACTGTTTTTT. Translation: CASSIGGANEKLFF.

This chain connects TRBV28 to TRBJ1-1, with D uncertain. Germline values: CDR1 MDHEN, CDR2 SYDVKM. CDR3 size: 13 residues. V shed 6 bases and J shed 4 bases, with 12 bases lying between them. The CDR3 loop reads CASRQAFLTEAFF. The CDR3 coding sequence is TGTGCCAGCAGGCAGGCCTTCCTCACTGAAGCTTTCTTT.

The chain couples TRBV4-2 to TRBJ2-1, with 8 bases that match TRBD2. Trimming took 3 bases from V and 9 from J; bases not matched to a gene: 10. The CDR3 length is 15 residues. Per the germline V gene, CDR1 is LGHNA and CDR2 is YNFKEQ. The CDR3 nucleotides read TGTGCCAGCAGCCAGATACGGGAGGGCCCGGGTGAGCAGTTCTTC. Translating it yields CASSQIREGPGEQFF.

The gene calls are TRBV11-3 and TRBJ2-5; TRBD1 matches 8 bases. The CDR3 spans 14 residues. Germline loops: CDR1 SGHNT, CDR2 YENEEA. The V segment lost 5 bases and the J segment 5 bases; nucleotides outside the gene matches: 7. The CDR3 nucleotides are TGTGCCAGCAGCCCGGGCGGGGACAGGGAGACCCAGTACTTC. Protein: CASSPGGDRETQYF.

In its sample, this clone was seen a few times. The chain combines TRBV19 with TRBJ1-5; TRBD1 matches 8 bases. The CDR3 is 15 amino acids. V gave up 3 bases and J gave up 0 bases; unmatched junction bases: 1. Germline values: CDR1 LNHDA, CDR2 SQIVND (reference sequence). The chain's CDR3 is CASSMGTGSNQPQHF. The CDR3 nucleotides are TGTGCCAGTAGTATGGGGACAGGTAGCAATCAGCCCCAGCATTTT.

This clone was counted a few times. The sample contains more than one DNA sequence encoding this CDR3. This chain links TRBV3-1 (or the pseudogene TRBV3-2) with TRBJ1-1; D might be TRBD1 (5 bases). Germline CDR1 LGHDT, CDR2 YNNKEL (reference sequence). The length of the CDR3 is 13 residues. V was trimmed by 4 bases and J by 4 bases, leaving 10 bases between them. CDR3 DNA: TGTGCCAGCAGCCTGGGGGAGGGCACTGAAGCTTTCTTT. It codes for CASSLGEGTEAFF.

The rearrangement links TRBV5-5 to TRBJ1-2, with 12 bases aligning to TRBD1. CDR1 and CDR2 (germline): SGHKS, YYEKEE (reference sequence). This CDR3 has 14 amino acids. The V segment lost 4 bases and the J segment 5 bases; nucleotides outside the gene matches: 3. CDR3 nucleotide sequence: TGTGCCAGCAGCGGGACAGGGGGCGGGTATGGCTACACCTTC. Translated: CASSGTGGGYGYTF.